The present TCR beta chain was sequenced within a study of early T cells in non-severe SARS-CoV-2 infection. Individual cDNA molecules were tagged with unique molecular identifiers. TCRdb itself ran the 5' RACE reads through MiXCR, one entry per CDR3 protein. This sample has some 61,000 distinct CDR3 sequences, with around 9.3% found just once. CDR3 length: 15 residues. The germline CDR1 and CDR2 sequences are MNHEY and SVGAGI. V was trimmed by 5 bases and J by 8 bases, leaving 18 bases between them. The sample consisted of whole blood. The sequence came from an adult who was a healthcare worker with PCR-confirmed SARS-CoV-2 infection or an uninfected control (not recorded which). This chain uses TRBV6-5 with TRBJ1-4; a possible D gene is TRBD1 (5 bases). The CDR3 bases are TGTGCCAGCAGTACTTACCGCGGGGCCAGGGAAAAACTGTTTTTT. Translation: CASSTYRGAREKLFF.